A single sample gave rise to the 2 T cell receptor beta chains below, sequenced in a study of T cells in tuberculosis. Sequenced by immunoSEQ multiplex PCR; TCRdb stores in-frame clones only, minus some. This sample has some 23,000 clones, with just over 90% found just once. Sequenced: PBMCs. Every receptor here comes from a donor between 10 and 29 years old with latent tuberculosis or without tuberculosis infection. Some clones in this sample may be carry-over from other donors' samples.

This chain joins TRBV27 and TRBJ2-7; tentative D call: TRBD2 (5 bases). Germline CDR1 reads MNHEY; CDR2 reads SMNVEV (reference sequence). The ends were cut back, 4 bases at V and 5 bases at J, with 18 bases in the middle. The CDR3 contains 15 residues. The CDR3 DNA is TGTGCCAGCAGTTCTCAATTCGGCGGGCCAAACGAGCAGTACTTC. Amino acids: CASSSQFGGPNEQYF.

The rearrangement uses TRBV30 and TRBJ2-7; TRBD1 matches at 10 bases. There are 14 residues in the CDR3. Looked up from germline, CDR1 is GTSNPN and CDR2 is SVGIG (reference sequence). V shed 2 bases and J 4 bases; nucleotides not matched to a gene: 5. The DNA for the CDR3 is TGTGCCTGGAGTACGACAGGGGGCGGTTACGAGCAGTACTTC. Its protein product is CAWSTTGGGYEQYF.